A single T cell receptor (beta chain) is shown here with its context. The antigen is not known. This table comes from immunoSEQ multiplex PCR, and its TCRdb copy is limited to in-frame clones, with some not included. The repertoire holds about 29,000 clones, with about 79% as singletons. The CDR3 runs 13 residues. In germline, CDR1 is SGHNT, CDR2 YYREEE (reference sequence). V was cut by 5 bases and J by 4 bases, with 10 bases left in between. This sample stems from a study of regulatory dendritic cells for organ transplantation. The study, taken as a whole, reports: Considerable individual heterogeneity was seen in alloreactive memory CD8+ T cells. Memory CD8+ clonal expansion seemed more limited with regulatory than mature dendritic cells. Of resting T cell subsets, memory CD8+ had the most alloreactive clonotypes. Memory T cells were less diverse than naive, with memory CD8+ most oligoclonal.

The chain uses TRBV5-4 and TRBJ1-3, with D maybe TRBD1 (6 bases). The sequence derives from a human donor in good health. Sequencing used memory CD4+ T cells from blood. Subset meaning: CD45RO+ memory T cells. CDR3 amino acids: CASRKGGGNTIYF. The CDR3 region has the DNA TGTGCCAGCAGGAAGGGGGGCGGAAACACCATATATTTT.